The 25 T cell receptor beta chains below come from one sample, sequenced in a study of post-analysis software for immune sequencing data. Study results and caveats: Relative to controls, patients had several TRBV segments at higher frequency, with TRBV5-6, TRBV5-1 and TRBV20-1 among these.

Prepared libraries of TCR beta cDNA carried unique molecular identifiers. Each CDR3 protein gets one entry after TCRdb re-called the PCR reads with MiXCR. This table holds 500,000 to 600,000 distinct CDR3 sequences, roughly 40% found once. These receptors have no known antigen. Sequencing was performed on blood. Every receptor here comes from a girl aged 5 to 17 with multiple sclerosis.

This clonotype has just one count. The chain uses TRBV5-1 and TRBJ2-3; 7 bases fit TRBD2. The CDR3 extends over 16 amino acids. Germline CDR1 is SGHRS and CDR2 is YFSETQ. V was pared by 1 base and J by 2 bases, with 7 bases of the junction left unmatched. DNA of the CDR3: TGCGCCAGCAGCTTGCAACTAGCGACTGACACAGATACGCAGTATTTT. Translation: CASSLQLATDTDTQYF. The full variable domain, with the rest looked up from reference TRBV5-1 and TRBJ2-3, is KAGVTQTPRYLIKTRGQQVTLSCSPISGHRSVSWYQQTPGQGLQFLFEYFSETQRNKGNFPGRFSGRQFSNSRSEMNVSTLELGDSALYLCASSLQLATDTDTQYFGPGTRLTVL.

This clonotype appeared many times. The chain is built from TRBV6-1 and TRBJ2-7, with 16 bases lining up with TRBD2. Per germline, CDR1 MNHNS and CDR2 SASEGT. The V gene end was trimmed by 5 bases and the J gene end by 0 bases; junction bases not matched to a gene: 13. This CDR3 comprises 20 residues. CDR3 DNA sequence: TGTGCCAGCAGTAAACGTCCGCCGGGACTAGCGGGAGGGCTCTCCTACGAGCAGTACTTC. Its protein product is CASSKRPPGLAGGLSYEQYF.

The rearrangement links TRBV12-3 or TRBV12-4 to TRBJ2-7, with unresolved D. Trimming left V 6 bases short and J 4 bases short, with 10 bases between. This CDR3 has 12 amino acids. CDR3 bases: TGTGCCAGCAGCAAGCTGGCGTACGAGCAGTACTTC. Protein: CASSKLAYEQYF.

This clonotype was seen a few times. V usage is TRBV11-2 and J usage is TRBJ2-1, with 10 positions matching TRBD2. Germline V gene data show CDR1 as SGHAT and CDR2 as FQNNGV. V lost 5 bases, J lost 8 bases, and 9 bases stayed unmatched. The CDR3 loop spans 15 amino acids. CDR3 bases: TGTGCCAGCAGCCCCCTAGCGGGAGTAAGCGATGAGCAGTTCTTC. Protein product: CASSPLAGVSDEQFF.

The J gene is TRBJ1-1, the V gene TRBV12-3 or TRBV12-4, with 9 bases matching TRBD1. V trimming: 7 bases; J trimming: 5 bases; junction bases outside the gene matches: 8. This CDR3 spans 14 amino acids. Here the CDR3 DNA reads TGTGCCAGCACCAAGACAGGGGGGTATACTGAAGCTTTCTTT. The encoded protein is CASTKTGGYTEAFF.

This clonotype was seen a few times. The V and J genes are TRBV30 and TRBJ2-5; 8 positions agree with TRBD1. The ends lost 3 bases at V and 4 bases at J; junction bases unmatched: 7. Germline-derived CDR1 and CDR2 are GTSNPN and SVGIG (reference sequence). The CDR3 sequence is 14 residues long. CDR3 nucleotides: TGTGCCTGGAGATCGACAGGGGAATTAGAGACCCAGTACTTC. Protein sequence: CAWRSTGELETQYF. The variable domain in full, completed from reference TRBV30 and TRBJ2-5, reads SQTIHQWPATLVQPVGSPLSLECTVEGTSNPNLYWYRQAAGRGLQLLFYSVGIGQISSEVPQNLSASRPQDRQFILSSKKLLLSDSGFYLCAWRSTGELETQYFGPGTRLLVL.

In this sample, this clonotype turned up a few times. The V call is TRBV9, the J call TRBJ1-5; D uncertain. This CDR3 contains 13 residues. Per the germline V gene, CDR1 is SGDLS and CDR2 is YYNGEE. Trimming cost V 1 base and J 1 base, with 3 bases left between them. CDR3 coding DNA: TGTGCCAGCAGCGTATCGAGCAATCAGCCCCAGCATTTT. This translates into CASSVSSNQPQHF.

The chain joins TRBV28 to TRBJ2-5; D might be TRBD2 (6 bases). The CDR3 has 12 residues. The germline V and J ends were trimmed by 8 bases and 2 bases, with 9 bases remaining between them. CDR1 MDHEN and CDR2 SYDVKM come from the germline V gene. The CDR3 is CASGSGQETQYF. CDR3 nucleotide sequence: TGTGCCAGCGGTAGCGGACAAGAGACCCAGTACTTC.

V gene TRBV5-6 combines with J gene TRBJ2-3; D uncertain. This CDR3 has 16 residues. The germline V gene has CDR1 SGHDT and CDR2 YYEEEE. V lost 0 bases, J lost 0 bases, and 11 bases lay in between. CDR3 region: CASSLEGPGSTDTQYF. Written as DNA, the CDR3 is TGTGCCAGCAGCTTGGAAGGGCCGGGTAGCACAGATACGCAGTATTTT.

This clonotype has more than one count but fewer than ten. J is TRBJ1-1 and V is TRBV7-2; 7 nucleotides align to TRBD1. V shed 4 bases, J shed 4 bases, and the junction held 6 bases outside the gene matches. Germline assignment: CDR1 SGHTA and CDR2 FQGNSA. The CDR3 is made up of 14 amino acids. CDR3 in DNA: TGTGCCAGCAGCTCTTACAGGGGTCCCACTGAAGCTTTCTTT. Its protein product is CASSSYRGPTEAFF.

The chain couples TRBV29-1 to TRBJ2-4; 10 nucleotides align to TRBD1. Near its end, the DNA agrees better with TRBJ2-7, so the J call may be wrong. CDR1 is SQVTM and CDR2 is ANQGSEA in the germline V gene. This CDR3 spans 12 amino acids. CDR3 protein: CSVGQGNYEQYF. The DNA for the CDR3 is TGCAGCGTGGGACAGGGGAACTACGAGCAGTACTTC.

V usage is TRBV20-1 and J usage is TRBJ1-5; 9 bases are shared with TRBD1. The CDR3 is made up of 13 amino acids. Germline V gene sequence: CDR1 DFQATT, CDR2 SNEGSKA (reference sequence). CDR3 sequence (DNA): TGCGGAACCGGGACAGGGAATCGTCAGCCCCAGCATTTT. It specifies CGTGTGNRQPQHF.

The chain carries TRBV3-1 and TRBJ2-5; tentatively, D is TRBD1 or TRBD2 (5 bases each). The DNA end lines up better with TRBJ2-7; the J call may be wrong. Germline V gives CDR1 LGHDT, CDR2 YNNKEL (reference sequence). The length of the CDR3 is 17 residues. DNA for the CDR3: TGTGCCAGCAGCCAAGAGTGGGGAGACAGAATCCACTACGAGCAGTACTTC. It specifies CASSQEWGDRIHYEQYF.

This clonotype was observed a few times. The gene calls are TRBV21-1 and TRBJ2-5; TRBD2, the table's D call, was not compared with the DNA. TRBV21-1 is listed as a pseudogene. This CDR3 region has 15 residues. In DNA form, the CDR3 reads TGTGCCAGCAGCAAGCGGGGAGGTTGCCAAGAGACCCAGTACTTC. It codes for CASSKRGGCQETQYF.

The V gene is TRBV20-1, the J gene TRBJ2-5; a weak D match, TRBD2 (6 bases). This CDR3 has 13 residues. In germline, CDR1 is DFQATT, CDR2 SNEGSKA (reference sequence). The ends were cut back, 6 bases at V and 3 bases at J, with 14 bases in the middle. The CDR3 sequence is CSAHGTPKETQYF. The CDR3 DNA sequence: TGCAGTGCCCACGGGACTCCTAAAGAGACCCAGTACTTC.

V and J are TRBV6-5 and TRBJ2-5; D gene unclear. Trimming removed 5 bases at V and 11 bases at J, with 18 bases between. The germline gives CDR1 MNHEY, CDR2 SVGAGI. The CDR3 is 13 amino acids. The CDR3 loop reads CASSGLSGNEQYF. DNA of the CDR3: TGTGCCAGCAGTGGGCTGTCGGGCAATGAGCAGTACTTC.

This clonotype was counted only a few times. The CDR3 DNA sequence: TGTGCCAGCAGCCTAAGCCGGGGCGAAGGCTACACCTTC. This codes for CASSLSRGEGYTF. The chain uses TRBV12-3 or TRBV12-4 and TRBJ1-2; D possibly corresponds to TRBD1 (5 bases). The V end was cut by 6 bases, the J end by 8 bases, with 16 bases between. This CDR3 comprises 13 residues.

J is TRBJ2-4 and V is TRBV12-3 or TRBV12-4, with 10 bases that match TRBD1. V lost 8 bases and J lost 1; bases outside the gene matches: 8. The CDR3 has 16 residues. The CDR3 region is CASSKGGQGAKNIQYF. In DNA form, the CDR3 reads TGTGCCAGCTCAAAAGGGGGACAGGGGGCCAAAAACATTCAGTACTTC.

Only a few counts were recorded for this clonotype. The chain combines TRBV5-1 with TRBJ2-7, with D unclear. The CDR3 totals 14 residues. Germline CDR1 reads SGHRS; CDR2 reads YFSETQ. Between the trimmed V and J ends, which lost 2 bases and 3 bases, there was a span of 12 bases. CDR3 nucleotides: TGCGCCAGCAGCTTTGAGGTCGGAAGCTACGAGCAGTACTTC. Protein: CASSFEVGSYEQYF.

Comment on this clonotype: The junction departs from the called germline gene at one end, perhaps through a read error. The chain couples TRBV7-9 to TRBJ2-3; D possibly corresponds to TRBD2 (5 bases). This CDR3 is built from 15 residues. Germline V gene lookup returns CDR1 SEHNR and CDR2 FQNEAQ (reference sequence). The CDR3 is CTSSGEAVEADTQYF. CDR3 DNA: TGTACCAGCAGCGGAGAGGCGGTAGAGGCAGATACGCAGTATTTT.

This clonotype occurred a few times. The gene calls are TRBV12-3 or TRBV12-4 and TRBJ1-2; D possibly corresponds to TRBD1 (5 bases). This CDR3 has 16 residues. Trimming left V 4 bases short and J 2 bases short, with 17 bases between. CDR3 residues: CASSSGGRRRNYGYTF. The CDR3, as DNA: TGTGCCAGCAGTTCCGGGGGGAGACGCCGAAACTATGGCTACACCTTC.

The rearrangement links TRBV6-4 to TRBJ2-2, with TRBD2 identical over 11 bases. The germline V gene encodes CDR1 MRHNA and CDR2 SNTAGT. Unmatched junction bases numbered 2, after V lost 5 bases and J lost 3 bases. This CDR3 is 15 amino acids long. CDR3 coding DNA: TGTGCCAGCAGTACTAGCGGGGGTGACACCGGGGAGCTGTTTTTT. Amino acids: CASSTSGGDTGELFF.

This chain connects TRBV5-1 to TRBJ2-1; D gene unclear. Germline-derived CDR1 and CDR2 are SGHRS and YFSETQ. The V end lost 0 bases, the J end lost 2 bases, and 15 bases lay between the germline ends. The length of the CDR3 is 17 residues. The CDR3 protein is CASSLEAPPMTYNEQFF. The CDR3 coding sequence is TGCGCCAGCAGCTTGGAGGCTCCCCCGATGACCTACAATGAGCAGTTCTTC. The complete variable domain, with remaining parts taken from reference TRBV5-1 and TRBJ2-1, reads KAGVTQTPRYLIKTRGQQVTLSCSPISGHRSVSWYQQTPGQGLQFLFEYFSETQRNKGNFPGRFSGRQFSNSRSEMNVSTLELGDSALYLCASSLEAPPMTYNEQFFGPGTRLTVL.

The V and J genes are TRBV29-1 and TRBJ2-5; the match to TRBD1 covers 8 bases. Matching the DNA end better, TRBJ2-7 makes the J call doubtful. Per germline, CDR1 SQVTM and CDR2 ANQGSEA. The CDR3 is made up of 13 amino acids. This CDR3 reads CSVVRGDRSEQYF. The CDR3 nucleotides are TGCAGCGTTGTTAGGGGGGACAGGTCCGAGCAGTACTTC.

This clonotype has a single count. CDR3 loop: CASSLGGARGNTEAFF. The CDR3 DNA follows: TGTGCCAGCAGCTTAGGTGGGGCGCGGGGGAACACTGAAGCTTTCTTT. The V gene is TRBV7-2, the J gene TRBJ1-1; possibly TRBD1 for D (5 bases). Trimming pared 1 base from V and 1 base from J, leaving 13 bases between. The CDR3 has 16 residues. CDR1 is SGHTA, CDR2 FQGNSA, per germline. Supplemented by reference TRBV7-2 and TRBJ1-1, the full variable domain reads GAGVSQSPSNKVTEKGKDVELRCDPISGHTALYWYRQSLGQGLEFLIYFQGNSAPDKSGLPSDRFSAERTGGSVSTLTIQRTQQEDSAVYLCASSLGGARGNTEAFFGQGTRLTVV.